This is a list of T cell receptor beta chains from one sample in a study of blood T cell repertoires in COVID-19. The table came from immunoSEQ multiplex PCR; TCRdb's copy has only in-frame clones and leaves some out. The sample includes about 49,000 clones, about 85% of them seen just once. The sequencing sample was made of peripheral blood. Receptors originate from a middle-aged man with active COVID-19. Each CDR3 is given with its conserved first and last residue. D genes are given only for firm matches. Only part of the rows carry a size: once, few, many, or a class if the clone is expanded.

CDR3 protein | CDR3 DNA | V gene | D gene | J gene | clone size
CASSRSLGGAGIDYGYTF | TGTGCCAGCAGTCGATCCCTGGGGGGGGCGGGGATTGACTATGGCTACACCTTC | TRBV6-6 | NA | TRBJ1-2 | NA
CATKKAGTSGFLAKNIQYF | TGTGCCACTAAGAAGGCCGGGACTAGCGGTTTTCTAGCCAAAAACATTCAGTACTTC | TRBV15 | TRBD2 | TRBJ2-4 | NA
CASSKEVGREQYF | TGTGCCAGCAGCAAAGAGGTGGGGCGCGAGCAGTACTTC | TRBV21-1 | NA | TRBJ2-7 | NA
CASSKTSYYNEQFF | TGTGCCAGCAGCAAAACTAGTTATTACAATGAGCAGTTCTTC | TRBV11-1 | NA | TRBJ2-1 | once
CASSLGTGIMNTEAFF | TGTGCCAGCAGCTTAGGGACGGGGATCATGAACACTGAAGCTTTCTTT | TRBV7-2 | NA | TRBJ1-1 | NA
CASSSDRGYEQYF | TGTGCCAGCAGCTCGGACAGGGGATACGAGCAGTACTTC | TRBV7-3 | TRBD1 | TRBJ2-7 | NA
CASGTVIGMNTEAFF | TGTGCCAGCGGGACAGTCATAGGGATGAACACTGAAGCTTTCTTT | TRBV6-5 | TRBD1 | TRBJ1-1 | NA
CASSFPLGVAVPTDTQYF | TGTGCCAGCAGCTTTCCCCTGGGGGTAGCGGTTCCCACAGATACGCAGTATTTT | TRBV11-2 | NA | TRBJ2-3 | NA
CASSPTGNYGYTF | TGCGCCAGCAGTCCGACAGGGAACTATGGCTACACCTTC | TRBV10-1 | TRBD1 | TRBJ1-2 | NA
CASSPNQETQYF | TGTGCCAGCAGCCCCAACCAAGAGACCCAGTACTTC | TRBV9 | NA | TRBJ2-5 | NA
CASSYEGAPYGYTF | TGTGCCAGCAGTTACGAGGGGGCTCCCTATGGCTACACCTTC | TRBV6-2/TRBV6-3 | TRBD1 | TRBJ1-2 | NA
CASSTPALGENIQYF | TGTGCCAGTAGTACCCCCGCCCTAGGGGAAAACATTCAGTACTTC | TRBV19 | NA | TRBJ2-4 | NA
CASLRQGANTGELFF | TGTGCCAGCTTGAGACAGGGCGCGAACACCGGGGAGCTGTTTTTT | TRBV2 | TRBD1 | TRBJ2-2 | NA
CASSLETNREREGGETQYF | TGTGCCAGCAGCTTAGAGACGAACCGGGAGCGGGAGGGCGGTGAGACCCAGTACTTC | TRBV13 | TRBD2 | TRBJ2-5 | NA
CASSVGDSGTDEQFF | TGTGCCAGCAGCGTAGGGGATAGCGGGACTGATGAGCAGTTCTTC | TRBV9 | TRBD2 | TRBJ2-1 | NA
CASSHITAGTNTEAFF | TGCGCCAGCAGCCACATTACGGCCGGGACTAACACTGAAGCTTTCTTT | TRBV4-1 | NA | TRBJ1-1 | NA
CASSLVTSVDEQFF | TGCGCCAGCAGCTTGGTGACTAGCGTGGATGAGCAGTTCTTC | TRBV5-1 | TRBD2 | TRBJ2-1 | NA
CASTPTGGSVKFGQYF | TGTGCCAGCACCCCCACCGGGGGATCTGTCAAATTTGGGCAGTACTTC | TRBV28 | NA | TRBJ2-7 | NA
CASSLGSSYEQYF | TGTGCCAGCAGCTTGGGGAGTAGCTACGAGCAGTACTTC | TRBV5-4 | NA | TRBJ2-7 | NA
CASSFSTEAFF | TGTGCCAGCAGTTTTAGCACTGAAGCTTTCTTT | TRBV28 | NA | TRBJ1-1 | NA
CASSPSGDTQYF | TGTGCCAGCAGCCCGAGCGGGGATACGCAGTATTTT | TRBV6-6 | NA | TRBJ2-3 | NA
CASSPGGRAGNSPLHF | TGTGCCAGCAGCCCCGGGGGGCGGGCCGGGAATTCACCCCTCCACTTT | TRBV5-4 | NA | TRBJ1-6 | NA
CASSATGGMYHEQYF | TGTGCCAGCAGCGCAACAGGGGGAATGTACCACGAGCAGTACTTC | TRBV9 | TRBD1 | TRBJ2-7 | NA
CASSSASSGTNTGELFF | TGTGCCAGCAGCTCTGCCTCTAGCGGGACGAACACCGGGGAGCTGTTTTTT | TRBV5-4 | TRBD2 | TRBJ2-2 | NA
CSASELLNTGELFF | TGCAGTGCTAGTGAACTCCTGAACACCGGGGAGCTGTTTTTT | TRBV20-1 | NA | TRBJ2-2 | NA
CASSVGGGGTDTQYF | TGTGCCAGCAGCGTAGGAGGGGGCGGCACAGATACGCAGTATTTT | TRBV9 | TRBD1 | TRBJ2-3 | NA
CASSYGGSGANVLTF | TGTGCCAGCAGTTACGGCGGGTCTGGGGCCAACGTCCTGACTTTC | TRBV6-5 | NA | TRBJ2-6 | NA
CASSPTSGDTEAFF | TGTGCCAGCAGCCCAACCTCGGGGGACACTGAAGCTTTCTTT | TRBV7-9 | NA | TRBJ1-1 | NA
CAIRGTSGGNNEQFF | TGTGCCATCAGGGGGACTAGCGGGGGGAACAATGAGCAGTTCTTC | TRBV10-3 | TRBD2 | TRBJ2-1 | once
CASTLSSGGYEKLFF | TGTGCCAGCACTCTCTCCTCGGGGGGGTATGAAAAACTGTTTTTT | TRBV28 | NA | TRBJ1-4 | NA
CTSSGGLGLAGDQGSTDTQYF | TGCACCAGCAGCGGGGGGTTAGGACTAGCGGGAGACCAAGGTAGCACAGATACGCAGTATTTT | TRBV1 | NA | TRBJ2-3 | NA
CASSNNRGDEQFF | TGTGCCAGCAGTAACAACAGGGGCGATGAGCAGTTCTTC | TRBV27 | TRBD1 | TRBJ2-1 | few
CASSQTGGDGYTF | TGCGCCAGCAGCCAGACAGGGGGCGATGGCTACACCTTC | TRBV5-1 | TRBD1 | TRBJ1-2 | NA
CASSLSGQTTGVRAGEQFF | TGTGCCAGCAGTTTATCAGGTCAGACAACAGGGGTTCGGGCCGGTGAGCAGTTCTTC | TRBV27 | TRBD1 | TRBJ2-1 | NA
CASSLTSGTDTQYF | TGTGCCAGCAGCCTCACTAGCGGGACGGATACGCAGTATTTT | TRBV7-2 | TRBD2 | TRBJ2-3 | NA
CASSLTKGWYGYTF | TGTGCCAGCAGTCTAACCAAGGGGTGGTATGGCTACACCTTC | TRBV27 | NA | TRBJ1-2 | NA